This passage covers 23 T cell receptor beta chains from one sample sequenced in a study of CXCR3-negative and CXCR3-positive naive CD8 T cells. Carrying UMI labels, the TRB cDNA libraries were prepared through 5' RACE. TCRdb re-called the 5' RACE reads, yielding one record per CDR3 amino acid sequence without DNA. This table holds about 120,000 distinct CDR3 sequences. Study observations and caveats: Naive cells with CXCR3 showed TRB CDR3s that were more hydrophobic than those in CXCR3-negative naive cells.

Their antigens are not known. Sequenced sample: naive CXCR3+ CD8+ T cells from blood. Subset here: CD45RO-CCR7+CD27+CD95- naive CD8+ T cells expressing CXCR3 (TNR3+). The receptors were gathered from a human donor in good health. Some clones in this sample may be carry-over from other donors' samples.

The chain has TRBV20-1 and TRBJ1-1; TCRdb picks TRBD1, but there is no DNA to check that call. The CDR3 has 13 residues. Germline CDR1 is DFQATT and CDR2 is SNEGSKA (reference sequence). CDR3 residues: CSARTGRNTEAFF.

This rearrangement joins TRBV20-1 to TRBJ2-5; TCRdb reports TRBD2, a call that lacks DNA to check it against. Germline CDR1 reads DFQATT; CDR2 reads SNEGSKA (reference sequence). The CDR3 is made up of 18 amino acids. CDR3 sequence: CSATEDAFQLAGRFTQYF.

The chain has TRBV19 and TRBJ2-3; without DNA, the TCRdb call of TRBD2 cannot be checked. The CDR3 runs 17 residues. CDR1 LNHDA and CDR2 SQIVND come from the germline V gene (reference sequence). This chain's CDR3 is CASTASGRLPSTDTQYF. Full variable domain (remainder filled in from reference TRBV19 and TRBJ2-3): DGGITQSPKYLFRKEGQNVTLSCEQNLNHDAMYWYRQDPGQGLRLIYYSQIVNDFQKGDIAEGYSVSREKKESFPLTVTSAQKNPTAFYLCASTASGRLPSTDTQYFGPGTRLTVL.

V is TRBV29-1 and J is TRBJ1-3; as DNA is missing, the TRBD1 call by TCRdb cannot be tested. The CDR3 runs 14 residues. Germline values: CDR1 SQVTM, CDR2 ANQGSEA. This CDR3 is CSVTGQGAGNTIYF.

V usage is TRBV7-9 and J usage is TRBJ2-7; TCRdb indicates TRBD2, and absent DNA this call remains unverified. There are 17 residues in the CDR3. In germline, CDR1 is SEHNR, CDR2 FQNEAQ (reference sequence). This CDR3 reads CASSLVAGGIPGYEQYF.

The V call is TRBV19, the J call TRBJ1-1. Germline values: CDR1 LNHDA, CDR2 SQIVND (reference sequence). The CDR3 is made up of 15 amino acids. The chain's CDR3 is CASTFFRIKDTEAFF.

The chain couples TRBV15 to TRBJ1-1. This CDR3 has 15 amino acids. The germline CDR1 and CDR2 sequences are LNHNV and YYDKDF (reference sequence). The CDR3 is CATSREGRDDGEAFF.

The V call is TRBV7-2, the J call TRBJ1-1. Germline-derived CDR1 and CDR2 are SGHTA and FQGNSA. The CDR3 runs 14 residues. The CDR3: CASTPNGGGTEAFF.

The chain has TRBV10-3 and TRBJ2-7. This CDR3 contains 14 residues. Germline V lookup: CDR1 ENHRY, CDR2 SYGVKD. The chain's CDR3 is CAISDESSLREQYF.

This chain links TRBV27 with TRBJ2-1; the D call of TRBD1 rests on TCRdb alone, since no DNA is present to check it. Germline V gene data show CDR1 as MNHEY and CDR2 as SMNVEV (reference sequence). The CDR3 is 15 residues long. The CDR3 is CASISGTGFYNEQFF.

The chain recombines TRBV15 with TRBJ1-5; TCRdb selects TRBD1, and the lack of DNA leaves this call unchecked. The germline CDR1 and CDR2 sequences are LNHNV and YYDKDF (reference sequence). CDR3 size: 17 residues. The CDR3 protein is CATSQTGVTFLNQPQHF.

This chain joins TRBV5-1 and TRBJ2-7; TCRdb's D gene call, TRBD1, goes unchecked for lack of DNA. CDR1 is SGHRS, CDR2 YFSETQ, per germline. The CDR3 loop spans 14 amino acids. CDR3 amino acids: CASSSGHNSYEQYF.

The genes are TRBV20-1 and TRBJ1-5. The CDR3 sequence is 15 residues long. CDR1 and CDR2 (germline): DFQATT, SNEGSKA (reference sequence). The CDR3 spells CSARDLRTVDQPQHF.

The chain couples TRBV6-5 to TRBJ2-6. Looked up from germline, CDR1 is MNHEY and CDR2 is SVGAGI. The CDR3 runs 15 residues. CDR3 region: CASSYGSSGANVLTF.

This chain joins TRBV6-5 and TRBJ2-3; TCRdb proposes TRBD1, but this gene call is untestable without DNA. Germline V gene sequence: CDR1 MNHEY, CDR2 SVGAGI. The CDR3 length is 16 residues. The CDR3 protein is CASSYSRTGGTDTQYF.

J is TRBJ2-1 and V is TRBV29-1; the D gene TCRdb calls, TRBD1, cannot be checked with no DNA. This CDR3 spans 13 amino acids. Looked up from germline, CDR1 is SQVTM and CDR2 is ANQGSEA. CDR3 residues: CSGGQGAYNEQFF.

The chain recombines TRBV7-7 with TRBJ2-5; TCRdb selects TRBD2, and the lack of DNA leaves this call unchecked. CDR1 SSHAT and CDR2 FNYEAQ come from the germline V gene (reference sequence). This CDR3 contains 16 residues. The CDR3 protein is CASSPIAGGSEETQYF.

The genes are TRBV11-3 and TRBJ2-7. Germline V gene sequence: CDR1 SGHNT, CDR2 YENEEA. This CDR3 is 14 amino acids long. The chain's CDR3 is CASSLRGGPYEQYF.

The chain employs TRBV15 and TRBJ2-7. This CDR3 comprises 13 residues. Per germline, CDR1 LNHNV and CDR2 YYDKDF (reference sequence). The CDR3 protein is CATSLSVSYEQYF.

The chain is built from TRBV19 and TRBJ1-2; without DNA, the TCRdb call of TRBD1 cannot be checked. Germline V gene lookup returns CDR1 LNHDA and CDR2 SQIVND (reference sequence). The CDR3 covers 16 residues. The CDR3 protein is CASSGTGDHFDYGYTF.

The V and J genes are TRBV12-3 or TRBV12-4 and TRBJ2-7; TCRdb's D call of TRBD2 is untestable without DNA. The CDR3 has 16 residues. The CDR3 spells CASSLIAGGLSYEQYF.

The chain uses TRBV12-3 or TRBV12-4 and TRBJ2-2. This CDR3 comprises 14 residues. CDR3 sequence reads: CASRSPGSTGELFF.

The genes are TRBV11-2 and TRBJ2-5. Germline V lookup: CDR1 SGHAT, CDR2 FQNNGV. The CDR3 loop spans 14 amino acids. The CDR3 loop reads CASSPSQTAETQYF.